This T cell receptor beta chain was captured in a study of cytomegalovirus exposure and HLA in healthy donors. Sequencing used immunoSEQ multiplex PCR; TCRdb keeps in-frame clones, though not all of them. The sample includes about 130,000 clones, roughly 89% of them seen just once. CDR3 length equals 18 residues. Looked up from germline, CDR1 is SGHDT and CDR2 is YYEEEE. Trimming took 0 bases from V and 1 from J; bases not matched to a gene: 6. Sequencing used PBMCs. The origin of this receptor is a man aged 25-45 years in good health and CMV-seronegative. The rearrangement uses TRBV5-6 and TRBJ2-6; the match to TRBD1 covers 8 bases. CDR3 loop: CASSLAGTGRSGANVLTF. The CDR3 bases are TGTGCCAGCAGCTTGGCCGGGACAGGCAGGTCTGGGGCCAACGTCCTGACTTTC.